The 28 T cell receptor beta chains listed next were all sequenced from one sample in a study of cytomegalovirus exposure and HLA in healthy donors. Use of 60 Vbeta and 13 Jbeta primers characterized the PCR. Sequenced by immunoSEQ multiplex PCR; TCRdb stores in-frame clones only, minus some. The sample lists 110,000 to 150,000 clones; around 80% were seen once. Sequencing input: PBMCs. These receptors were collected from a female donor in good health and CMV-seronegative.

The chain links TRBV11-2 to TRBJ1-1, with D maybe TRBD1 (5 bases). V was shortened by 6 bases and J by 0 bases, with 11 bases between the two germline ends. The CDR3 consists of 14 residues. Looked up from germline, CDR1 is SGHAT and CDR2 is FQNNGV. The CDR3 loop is CASSWLGLNTEAFF. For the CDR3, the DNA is TGTGCCAGCAGTTGGCTGGGGCTGAACACTGAAGCTTTCTTT.

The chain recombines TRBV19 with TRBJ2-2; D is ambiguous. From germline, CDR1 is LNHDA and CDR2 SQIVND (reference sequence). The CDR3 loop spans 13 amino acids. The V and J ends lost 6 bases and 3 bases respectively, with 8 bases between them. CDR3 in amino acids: CASRNFDTGELFF. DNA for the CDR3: TGTGCCAGTAGGAACTTTGACACCGGGGAGCTGTTTTTT.

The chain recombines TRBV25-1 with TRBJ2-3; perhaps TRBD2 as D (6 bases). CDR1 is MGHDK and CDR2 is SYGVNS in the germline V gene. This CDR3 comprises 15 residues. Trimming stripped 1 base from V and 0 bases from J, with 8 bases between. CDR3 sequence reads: CASSELAGSTDTQYF. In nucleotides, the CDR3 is TGTGCCAGCAGTGAATTGGCGGGAAGCACAGATACGCAGTATTTT.

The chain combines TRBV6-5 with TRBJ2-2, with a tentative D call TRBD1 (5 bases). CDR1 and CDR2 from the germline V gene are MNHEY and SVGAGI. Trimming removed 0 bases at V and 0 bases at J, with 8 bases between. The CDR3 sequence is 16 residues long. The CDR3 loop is CASSYSGLANTGELFF. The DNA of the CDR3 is TGTGCCAGCAGTTACTCGGGGCTAGCGAACACCGGGGAGCTGTTTTTT.

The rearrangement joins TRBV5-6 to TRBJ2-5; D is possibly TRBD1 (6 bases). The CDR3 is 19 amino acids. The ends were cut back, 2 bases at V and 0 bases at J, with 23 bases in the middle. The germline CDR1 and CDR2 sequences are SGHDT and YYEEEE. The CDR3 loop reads CASSLPTYLTGRHQETQYF. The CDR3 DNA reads TGTGCCAGCAGCTTACCCACCTATCTGACAGGACGTCACCAAGAGACCCAGTACTTC.

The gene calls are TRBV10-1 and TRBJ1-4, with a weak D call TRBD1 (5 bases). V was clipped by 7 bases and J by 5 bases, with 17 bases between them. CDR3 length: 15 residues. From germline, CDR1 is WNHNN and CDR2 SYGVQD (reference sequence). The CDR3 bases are TGCGCCAGCATAGGGTCCTCGGGGGAGAATGAAAAACTGTTTTTT. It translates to CASIGSSGENEKLFF.

The CDR3 reads CASSPGGNSKPQHF. The CDR3 region has the DNA TGTGCCAGCAGCCCGGGGGGGAACTCGAAGCCCCAGCATTTT. The J gene is TRBJ1-5, the V gene TRBV11-1, with D possibly TRBD1 on 5 matching bases. CDR3 length equals 14 residues. V was cut by 5 bases and J by 8 bases, with 16 bases left in between. In germline, CDR1 is SGHAT, CDR2 FQDESV (reference sequence).

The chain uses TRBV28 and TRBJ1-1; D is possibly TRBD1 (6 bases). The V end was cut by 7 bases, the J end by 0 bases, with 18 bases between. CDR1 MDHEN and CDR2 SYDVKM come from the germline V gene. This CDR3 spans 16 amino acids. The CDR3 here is CASTRPGVTMNTEAFF. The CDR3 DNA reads TGTGCCAGCACTCGACCAGGGGTCACTATGAACACTGAAGCTTTCTTT.

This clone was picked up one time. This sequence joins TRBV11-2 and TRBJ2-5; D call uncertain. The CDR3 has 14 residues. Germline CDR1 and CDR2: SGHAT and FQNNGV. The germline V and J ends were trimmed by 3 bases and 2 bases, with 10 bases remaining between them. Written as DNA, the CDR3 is TGTGCCAGCAGCTTTGAGCTTCTACAAGAGACCCAGTACTTC. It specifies CASSFELLQETQYF.

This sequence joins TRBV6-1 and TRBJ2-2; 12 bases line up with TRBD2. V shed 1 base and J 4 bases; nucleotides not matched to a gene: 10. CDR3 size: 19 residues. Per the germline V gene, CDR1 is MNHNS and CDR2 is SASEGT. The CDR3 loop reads CASSEVSTSGRPLTGELFF. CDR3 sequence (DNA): TGTGCCAGCAGTGAAGTATCAACTAGCGGGAGGCCCCTCACCGGGGAGCTGTTTTTT.

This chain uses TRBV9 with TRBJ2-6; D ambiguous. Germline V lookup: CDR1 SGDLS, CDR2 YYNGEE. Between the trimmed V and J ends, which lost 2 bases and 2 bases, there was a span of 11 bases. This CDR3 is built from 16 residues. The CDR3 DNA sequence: TGTGCCAGCAGCGTTCCCCTGACAACTGGGGCCAACGTCCTGACTTTC. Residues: CASSVPLTTGANVLTF.

The CDR3 protein is CASIPGGWEETQYF. The DNA for the CDR3 is TGTGCCAGCATTCCGGGGGGTTGGGAAGAGACCCAGTACTTC. The chain combines TRBV28 with TRBJ2-5; 7 bases agree with TRBD2. The CDR3 runs to 14 residues. Trimming took 7 bases from V and 3 from J; bases not matched to a gene: 8. Germline V gene lookup returns CDR1 MDHEN and CDR2 SYDVKM.

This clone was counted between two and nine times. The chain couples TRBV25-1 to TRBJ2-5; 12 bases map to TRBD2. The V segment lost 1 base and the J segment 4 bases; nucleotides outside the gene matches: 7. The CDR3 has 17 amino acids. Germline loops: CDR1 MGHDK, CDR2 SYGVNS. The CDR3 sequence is CASSESRGGLAGETQYF. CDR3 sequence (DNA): TGTGCCAGCAGTGAATCAAGGGGGGGACTAGCGGGAGAGACCCAGTACTTC.

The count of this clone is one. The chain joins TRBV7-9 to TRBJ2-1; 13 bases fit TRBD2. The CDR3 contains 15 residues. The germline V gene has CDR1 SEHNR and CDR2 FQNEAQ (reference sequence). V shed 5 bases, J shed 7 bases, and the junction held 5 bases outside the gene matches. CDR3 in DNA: TGTGCCAGCAGCCCACTAGCGGGAGGGTTGAATGAGCAGTTCTTC. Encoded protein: CASSPLAGGLNEQFF.

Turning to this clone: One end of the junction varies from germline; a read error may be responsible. CDR3 coding DNA: TGCAGCGTTGGGGGACAGAACTCCTACGGGCAGTACTTC. Encoded protein: CSVGGQNSYGQYF. The rearrangement links TRBV29-1 to TRBJ2-7, with 7 bases identical to TRBD1. The CDR3 is 13 amino acids. The germline gives CDR1 SQVTM, CDR2 ANQGSEA.

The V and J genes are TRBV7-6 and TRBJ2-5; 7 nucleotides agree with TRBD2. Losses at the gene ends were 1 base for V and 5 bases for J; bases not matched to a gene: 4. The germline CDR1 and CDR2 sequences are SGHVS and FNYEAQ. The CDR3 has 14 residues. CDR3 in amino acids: CASSLGGRRETQYF. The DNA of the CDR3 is TGTGCCAGCAGCTTAGGCGGGAGAAGGGAGACCCAGTACTTC.

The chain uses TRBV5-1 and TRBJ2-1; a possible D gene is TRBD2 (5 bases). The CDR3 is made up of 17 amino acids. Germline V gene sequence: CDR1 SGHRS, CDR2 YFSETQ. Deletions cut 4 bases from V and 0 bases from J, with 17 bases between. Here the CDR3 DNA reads TGCGCCAGCAGCCAAGGACGGACTTTGTACTCCTACAATGAGCAGTTCTTC. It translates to CASSQGRTLYSYNEQFF.

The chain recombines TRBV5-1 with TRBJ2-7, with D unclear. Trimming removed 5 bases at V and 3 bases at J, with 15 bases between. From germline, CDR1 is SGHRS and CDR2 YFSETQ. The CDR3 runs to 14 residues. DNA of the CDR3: TGCGCCAGCAGTAGACTGACCGTGAACTACGAGCAGTACTTC. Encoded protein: CASSRLTVNYEQYF.

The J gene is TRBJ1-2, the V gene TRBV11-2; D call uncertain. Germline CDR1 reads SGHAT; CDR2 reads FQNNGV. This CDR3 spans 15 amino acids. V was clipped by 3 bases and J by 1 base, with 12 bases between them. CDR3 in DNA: TGTGCCAGCAGCTTCGGTAAAAGCCTTAACTATGGCTACACCTTC. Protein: CASSFGKSLNYGYTF.

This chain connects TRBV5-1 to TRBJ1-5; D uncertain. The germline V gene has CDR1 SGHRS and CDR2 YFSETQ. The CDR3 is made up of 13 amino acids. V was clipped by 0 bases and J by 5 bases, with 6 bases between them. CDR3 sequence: CASSLGRDQPQHF. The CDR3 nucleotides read TGCGCCAGCAGCTTGGGGCGGGATCAGCCCCAGCATTTT.

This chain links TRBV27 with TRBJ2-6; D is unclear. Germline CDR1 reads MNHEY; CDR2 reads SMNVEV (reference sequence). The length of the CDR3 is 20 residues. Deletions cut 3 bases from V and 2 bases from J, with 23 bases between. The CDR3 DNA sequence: TGTGCCAGCAGTTTCAGACCTTGGGCCTATGGCATGGCTGGGGCCAACGTCCTGACTTTC. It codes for CASSFRPWAYGMAGANVLTF.

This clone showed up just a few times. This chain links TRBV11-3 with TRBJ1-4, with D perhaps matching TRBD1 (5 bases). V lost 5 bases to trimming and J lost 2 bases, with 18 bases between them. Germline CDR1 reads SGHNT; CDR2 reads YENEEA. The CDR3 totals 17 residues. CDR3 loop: CASSPRTLTSTNEKLFF. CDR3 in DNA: TGTGCCAGCAGCCCACGGACACTAACTAGCACTAATGAAAAACTGTTTTTT.

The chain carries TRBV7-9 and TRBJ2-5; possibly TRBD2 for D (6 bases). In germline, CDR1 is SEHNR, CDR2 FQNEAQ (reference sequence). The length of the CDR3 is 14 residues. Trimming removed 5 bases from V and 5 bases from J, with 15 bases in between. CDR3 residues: CASSALGTAETQYF. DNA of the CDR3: TGTGCCAGCAGCGCGCTCGGGACTGCGGAGACCCAGTACTTC.

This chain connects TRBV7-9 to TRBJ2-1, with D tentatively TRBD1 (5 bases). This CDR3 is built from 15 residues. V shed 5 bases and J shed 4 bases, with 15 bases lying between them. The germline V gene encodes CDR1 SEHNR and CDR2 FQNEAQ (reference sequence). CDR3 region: CASSPGSAPYNEQFF. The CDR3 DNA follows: TGTGCCAGCAGCCCAGGGTCGGCCCCATACAATGAGCAGTTCTTC.

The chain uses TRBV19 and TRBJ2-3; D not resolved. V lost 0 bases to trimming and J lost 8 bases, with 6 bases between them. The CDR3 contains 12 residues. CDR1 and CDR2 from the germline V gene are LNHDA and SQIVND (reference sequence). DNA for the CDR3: TGTGCCAGTAGTATAGACGGCGGTACGCAGTATTTT. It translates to CASSIDGGTQYF. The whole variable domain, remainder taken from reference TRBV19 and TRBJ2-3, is DGGITQSPKYLFRKEGQNVTLSCEQNLNHDAMYWYRQDPGQGLRLIYYSQIVNDFQKGDIAEGYSVSREKKESFPLTVTSAQKNPTAFYLCASSIDGGTQYFGPGTRLTVL.

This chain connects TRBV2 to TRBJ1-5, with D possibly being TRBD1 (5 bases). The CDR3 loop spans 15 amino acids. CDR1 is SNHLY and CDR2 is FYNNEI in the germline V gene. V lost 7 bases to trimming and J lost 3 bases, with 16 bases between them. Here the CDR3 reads CASTLSWGANQPQHF. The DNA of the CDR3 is TGTGCCAGCACCCTATCTTGGGGCGCCAATCAGCCCCAGCATTTT.

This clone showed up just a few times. The DNA for the CDR3 is TGTGCCAGCAGCCAAGATCAAGGACAGGGGGCCAATGAGCAGTTCTTC. Amino acid sequence: CASSQDQGQGANEQFF. This sequence joins TRBV4-2 and TRBJ2-1; 11 nucleotides line up with TRBD1. The CDR3 sequence is 16 residues long. Trimming took 0 bases from V and 6 from J; bases not matched to a gene: 4. The germline CDR1 and CDR2 sequences are LGHNA and YNFKEQ.

CDR3 loop: CASGSGTTGTLETQYF. The CDR3 DNA follows: TGTGCTAGTGGTTCCGGGACTACCGGAACCTTGGAGACCCAGTACTTC. This sequence joins TRBV12-5 and TRBJ2-5; TRBD2 matches 7 bases. Germline loops: CDR1 LGHNT, CDR2 FRNRAP. The CDR3 spans 16 residues. The V segment lost 4 bases and the J segment 5 bases; nucleotides outside the gene matches: 13. Combining the CDR3 with reference TRBV12-5 and TRBJ2-5 gives the whole variable domain DARVTQTPRHKVTEMGQEVTMRCQPILGHNTVFWYRQTMMQGLELLAYFRNRAPLDDSGMPKDRFSAEMPDATLATLKIQPSEPRDSAVYFCASGSGTTGTLETQYFGPGTRLLVL.